Listed below are T cell receptor beta chains from one sample, sequenced in a study of vaccination and CD4 T cells after COVID-19. TCRdb reanalysed the PCR reads using MiXCR and keeps one entry per CDR3 protein. The data hold some 15,000 distinct CDR3 sequences, with roughly 61% observed a single time. No antigen has been assigned to these receptors. The sequenced sample was CD4+ T cells from blood, cultured in vitro. The source of these receptors is a human donor who had recovered from COVID-19. Each CDR3 is given with its conserved first and last residue. The D gene is left open where the match is weak. Rows may omit the clone size; those that give it use once, few, many or a size class.

clone size	V gene	D gene	J gene	CDR3 protein	CDR3 DNA
.	TRBV27	.	TRBJ1-2	CASSFRPRDNNYGYTF	TGTGCCAGCAGTTTCCGCCCCCGGGACAATAACTATGGCTACACCTTC
.	TRBV19	TRBD1	TRBJ2-2	CASRTGLGGELFF	TGTGCCAGTAGGACAGGGTTAGGCGGGGAGCTGTTTTTT
.	TRBV2	.	TRBJ1-2	CASSEYTGSYGYTF	TGTGCCAGCAGTGAGTATACGGGGAGCTATGGCTACACCTTC
.	TRBV6-1	.	TRBJ2-7	CASSGEVPRYEQYF	TGTGCCAGCAGTGGAGAAGTTCCCCGCTACGAGCAGTACTTC
few	TRBV20-1	.	TRBJ1-2	CSARSDRDVAGYTF	TGCAGTGCTCGTTCGGACCGTGATGTAGCCGGCTACACCTTC
.	TRBV20-1	.	TRBJ2-5	CSASGHLGRETQYF	TGCAGTGCTAGTGGACATCTGGGGCGAGAGACCCAGTACTTC
.	TRBV20-1	TRBD1	TRBJ2-3	CSTTAGGDTQYF	TGCTCGACCACGGCAGGGGGAGATACGCAGTATTTT
.	TRBV27	TRBD2	TRBJ2-2	CASSSQPGLDTGELFF	TGTGCCAGCAGTTCACAACCGGGACTAGACACCGGGGAGCTGTTTTTT
.	TRBV29-1	.	TRBJ1-1	CSVEGGSPEAFF	TGCAGCGTTGAGGGCGGCAGCCCTGAAGCTTTCTTT
few	TRBV27	.	TRBJ1-5	CASSPIYRKHQPQHF	TGTGCCAGCAGTCCAATTTACAGGAAACATCAGCCCCAGCATTTT
once	TRBV19	TRBD2	TRBJ2-1	CASRPWTSEGEQFF	TGTGCCAGTAGGCCCTGGACTAGCGAGGGTGAGCAGTTCTTC
.	TRBV14	.	TRBJ1-1	CASSQSEMNTEAFF	TGTGCCAGCAGCCAGTCAGAAATGAACACTGAAGCTTTCTTT
once	TRBV7-9	TRBD2	TRBJ2-3	CASSFLAGRTDTQYF	TGTGCCAGCAGCTTTTTAGCGGGACGAACAGATACGCAGTATTTT
few	TRBV10-3	.	TRBJ1-1	CAIRLDSNTEAFF	TGTGCCATCCGATTGGACAGTAACACTGAAGCTTTCTTT
.	TRBV20-1	.	TRBJ2-7	CSARGPRDIQLSSYEQYF	TGCAGTGCTAGAGGCCCCCGGGACATTCAATTAAGCTCCTACGAGCAGTACTTC
.	TRBV20-1	.	TRBJ2-7	CSASQGRQPAYEQYF	TGCAGTGCTAGCCAAGGTAGACAGCCAGCCTACGAGCAGTACTTC
.	TRBV11-3	TRBD2	TRBJ2-7	CASSLAASGQQYF	TGTGCCAGCAGCTTAGCGGCTAGCGGGCAGCAGTACTTC
.	TRBV18	.	TRBJ1-1	CASSPPGSAEAFF	TGTGCCAGCTCACCACCTGGGAGCGCTGAAGCTTTCTTT
.	TRBV15	.	TRBJ1-2	CATSKEWVYGYTF	TGTGCCACCAGCAAGGAGTGGGTCTATGGCTACACCTTC
.	TRBV12-3/TRBV12-4	.	TRBJ1-2	CASFRGQGYGYTF	TGTGCCAGCTTCAGAGGCCAGGGCTATGGCTACACCTTC
.	TRBV19	TRBD1	TRBJ1-1	CASSHRTGGILNTEAFF	TGTGCCAGTAGCCACCGGACAGGGGGGATTTTGAACACTGAAGCTTTCTTT
.	TRBV7-8	.	TRBJ2-3	CASSSSGRGDTDTQYF	TGTGCCAGCAGCTCGAGCGGGCGGGGCGACACAGATACGCAGTATTTT
.	TRBV6-2/TRBV6-3	.	TRBJ2-5	CASRLLVLGTQYF	TGTGCCAGCAGACTCCTAGTCCTCGGGACCCAGTACTTC
few	TRBV6-1	TRBD1	TRBJ2-5	CASSRTGFQTQYF	TGTGCCAGCAGCCGGACAGGGTTCCAGACCCAGTACTTC
.	TRBV9	.	TRBJ2-2	CASSGAVIGAGELFF	TGTGCCAGCAGCGGAGCAGTTATCGGGGCCGGGGAGCTGTTTTTT
.	TRBV3-1	.	TRBJ1-5	CASSPKFTGYQPQHF	TGTGCCAGCAGCCCCAAGTTTACAGGGTATCAGCCCCAGCATTTT